This TCR beta chain appears in the sequencing data of a study of T cells after yellow fever vaccination. Study summary: Fractions with few cells were prepared using SMART-Seq v4 Ultra Low Input.

A single record per CDR3 protein comes from TCRdb applying MiXCR to the 5' RACE reads. The sample includes approximately 510,000 distinct CDR3 sequences, about a fifth of them seen just once. Deletions cut 4 bases from V and 5 bases from J, with 13 bases between. CDR3 size: 13 residues. Looked up from germline, CDR1 is SGHNT and CDR2 is YYREEE (reference sequence). Sequenced here: PBMCs, sampled around 3 weeks after the first yellow fever vaccination. The V call is TRBV5-4, the J call TRBJ2-7, with D unclear. The source of this sequence is a young man who received the YFV17D yellow fever vaccine. The CDR3 region is CASSPEVTNEQYF. In DNA form, the CDR3 reads TGTGCCAGCAGCCCCGAAGTAACAAACGAGCAGTACTTC.